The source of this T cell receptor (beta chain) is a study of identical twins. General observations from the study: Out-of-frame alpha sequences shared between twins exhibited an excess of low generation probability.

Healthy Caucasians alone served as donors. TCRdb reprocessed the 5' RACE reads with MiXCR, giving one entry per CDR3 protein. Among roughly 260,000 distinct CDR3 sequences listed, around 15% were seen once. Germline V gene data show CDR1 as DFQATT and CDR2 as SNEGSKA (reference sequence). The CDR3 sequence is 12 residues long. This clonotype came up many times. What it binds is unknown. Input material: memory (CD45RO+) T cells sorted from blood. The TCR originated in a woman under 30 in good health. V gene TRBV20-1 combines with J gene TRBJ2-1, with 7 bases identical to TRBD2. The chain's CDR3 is CSYLRGNNEQFF. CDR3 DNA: TGCAGCTACTTGCGGGGGAACAATGAGCAGTTCTTC.